One and the same sample provided the 18 T cell receptor beta chains below, sequenced in a study of blood T cell repertoires in COVID-19. Only in-frame clones appear in the TCRdb table, and some are missing; sequencing was by immunoSEQ multiplex PCR. The data contain 150,000 to 200,000 clones, about 88% of them singletons. The sequenced sample consisted of peripheral blood. These receptor sequences come from a woman of 80 years or more in a cohort sampled during active or convalescent COVID-19.

The V gene is TRBV5-1, the J gene TRBJ2-3; possible D gene TRBD2, 6 bases. Trimming took off 0 bases at V and 3 bases at J, with 14 bases between the two ends. CDR1 SGHRS and CDR2 YFSETQ come from the germline V gene. This CDR3 has 16 residues. The CDR3 loop is CASSLGTGVTTDTQYF. CDR3 nucleotide sequence: TGCGCCAGCAGCTTGGGTACGGGAGTGACGACAGATACGCAGTATTTT.

The genes are TRBV5-1 and TRBJ1-5, with a tentative D call TRBD1 (5 bases). Looked up from germline, CDR1 is SGHRS and CDR2 is YFSETQ. V lost 0 bases and J lost 2, with 9 bases in between. The CDR3 has 15 residues. In nucleotides, the CDR3 is TGCGCCAGCAGCTTGGAGGGGCGAGGCAATCAGCCCCAGCATTTT. Translation: CASSLEGRGNQPQHF.

This clone came up once. The V call is TRBV3-1 (or the pseudogene TRBV3-2), the J call TRBJ1-2; D perhaps matches TRBD1 (6 bases). The CDR3 length is 13 residues. Germline-derived CDR1 and CDR2 are LGHDT and YNNKEL (reference sequence). Trimming removed 4 bases from V and 7 bases from J, with 13 bases in between. This CDR3 reads CASSLAGVGGYTF. The CDR3, as DNA: TGTGCCAGCAGCCTTGCAGGGGTGGGTGGCTACACCTTC.

The genes are TRBV27 and TRBJ2-2; 8 bases line up with TRBD2. The germline gives CDR1 MNHEY, CDR2 SMNVEV (reference sequence). J lost 2 bases, V lost 9 bases, and 5 bases had no gene match. The CDR3 length is 14 residues. In nucleotides, the CDR3 is TGTGCCAGTAAAAGCGGGAGCAACACCGGGGAGCTGTTTTTT. Amino acid sequence: CASKSGSNTGELFF.

The rearrangement joins TRBV7-2 to TRBJ2-1; 7 bases fit TRBD2. The germline V gene has CDR1 SGHTA and CDR2 FQGNSA. This CDR3 region has 15 residues. The ends lost 3 bases at V and 0 bases at J; junction bases unmatched: 2. The CDR3 is CASSFGGISYNEQFF. The CDR3 nucleotides read TGTGCCAGCAGCTTCGGGGGGATCTCCTACAATGAGCAGTTCTTC.

This clone was observed once. This chain uses TRBV3-1 (or the pseudogene TRBV3-2) with TRBJ2-6; the match to TRBD1 covers 9 bases. Germline CDR1 reads LGHDT; CDR2 reads YNNKEL (reference sequence). This CDR3 region has 22 residues. V lost 1 base and J lost 0; bases outside the gene matches: 16. The chain's CDR3 is CASSQAGGTGYRLGSGANVLTF. As DNA, the CDR3 is TGTGCCAGCAGCCAAGCTGGCGGGACAGGGTACCGGCTTGGCTCTGGGGCCAACGTCCTGACTTTC.

The chain carries TRBV6-5 and TRBJ1-6, with 7 bases identical to TRBD1. Trimming took 6 bases from V and 9 from J; bases not matched to a gene: 8. The germline CDR1 and CDR2 sequences are MNHEY and SVGAGI. The CDR3 runs 14 residues. CDR3 DNA sequence: TGTGCCAGCAGAGGACAGGTTACACTTTCACCCCTCCACTTT. Encoded protein: CASRGQVTLSPLHF.

The genes are TRBV19 and TRBJ1-2, with TRBD1 as a possible D gene (5 bases). V lost 6 bases and J lost 3, with 11 bases in between. The CDR3 is 13 amino acids. CDR1 LNHDA and CDR2 SQIVND come from the germline V gene (reference sequence). The chain's CDR3 is CASSKTADYGYTF. The CDR3 coding sequence is TGTGCCAGTAGCAAGACAGCCGACTATGGCTACACCTTC.

The V call is TRBV6-5, the J call TRBJ2-7; 8 bases are a match to TRBD2. Germline-derived CDR1 and CDR2 are MNHEY and SVGAGI. There are 14 residues in the CDR3. Germline trimming cut 2 bases from V and 3 bases from J; bases unmatched to any gene: 3. CDR3 sequence reads: CASSYQAGVYEQYF. The CDR3, as DNA: TGTGCCAGCAGTTACCAAGCGGGGGTCTACGAGCAGTACTTC.

This clone has only one observation. This sequence joins TRBV4-3 and TRBJ1-4, with TRBD1 identical over 7 bases. This CDR3 region has 18 residues. J was trimmed by 0 bases and V by 0 bases; bases with no gene match: 7. The germline CDR1 and CDR2 sequences are LGHNA and YSLEER. DNA of the CDR3: TGCGCCAGCAGCCAAGATTGGGACAGACTGACAACTAATGAAAAACTGTTTTTT. It codes for CASSQDWDRLTTNEKLFF.

The chain links TRBV5-1 to TRBJ2-1; TRBD2 agrees at 9 bases. Trimming at V came to 3 bases and at J to 8 bases, leaving 12 bases not matched to a gene. Germline lookup yields CDR1 SGHRS and CDR2 YFSETQ. The CDR3 has 16 residues. CDR3 sequence (DNA): TGCGCCAGCAGCTCCCCTGGCGGGAGGGCCTATCATGAGCAGTTCTTC. It codes for CASSSPGGRAYHEQFF.

The chain joins TRBV7-9 to TRBJ2-7; 7 positions agree with TRBD2. In germline, CDR1 is SEHNR, CDR2 FQNEAQ (reference sequence). The trim removed 1 base at V and 6 bases at J, leaving 3 bases unmatched. This CDR3 is built from 13 residues. The CDR3 nucleotides read TGTGCCAGCAGCTTAGGGGGAGGGGTCGAGCAGTACGTC. Amino acid sequence: CASSLGGGVEQYV.

The chain joins TRBV19 to TRBJ2-5; perhaps TRBD1 as D (6 bases). Germline CDR1 and CDR2: LNHDA and SQIVND (reference sequence). V dropped 5 bases and J dropped 1 base, with 8 bases sitting between them. The CDR3 is made up of 13 amino acids. CDR3 sequence (DNA): TGTGCCAGTAGTGGACAGACCCAAGAGACCCAGTACTTC. Translation gives CASSGQTQETQYF.

The gene calls are TRBV5-1 and TRBJ1-5; the D is unclear. V lost 4 bases, J lost 0 bases, and 2 bases lay in between. The CDR3 contains 12 residues. The germline V gene has CDR1 SGHRS and CDR2 YFSETQ. CDR3 in DNA: TGCGCCAGCAGCCTTAGCAATCAGCCCCAGCATTTT. Amino acids: CASSLSNQPQHF.

The chain couples TRBV27 to TRBJ2-5; 8 bases are shared with TRBD2. Germline V CDR1 and CDR2: MNHEY, SMNVEV (reference sequence). This CDR3 has 19 amino acids. Trimming cost V 5 bases and J 1 base; bases outside gene matches: 18. The CDR3 DNA reads as TGTGCCAGCAGTCCGGCCGGGACTAGATCCCCCATTCGCCAAGAGACCCAGTACTTC. This translates into CASSPAGTRSPIRQETQYF.

This clone has just one count. The J gene is TRBJ1-5, the V gene TRBV9; 9 bases map to TRBD1. CDR1 SGDLS and CDR2 YYNGEE come from the germline V gene. J was trimmed by 3 bases and V by 3 bases; bases with no gene match: 4. This CDR3 is built from 15 residues. The DNA of the CDR3 is TGTGCCAGCAGCGGGGGACAGGGAGACAATCAGCCCCAGCATTTT. It yields the protein CASSGGQGDNQPQHF.

This clone came up once. V gene TRBV6-5 combines with J gene TRBJ1-2, with D uncertain. The V gene lost 0 bases and the J gene lost 3 bases, with 11 bases spanning the gap. Germline V gives CDR1 MNHEY, CDR2 SVGAGI. This CDR3 spans 15 amino acids. Here the CDR3 DNA reads TGTGCCAGCAGTTACTCAGGCGGGTTCGACTATGGCTACACCTTC. Translating it yields CASSYSGGFDYGYTF.

The chain couples TRBV11-2 to TRBJ1-6; TRBD1 agrees at 7 bases. This CDR3 has 15 residues. Germline CDR1 SGHAT, CDR2 FQNNGV. After removal of 5 bases from V and 4 bases from J, the junction contained 5 bases not matched to a gene. CDR3 sequence reads: CASSPGTVYNSPLHF. The CDR3, as DNA: TGTGCCAGCAGCCCCGGGACAGTTTATAATTCACCCCTCCACTTT.